Below are 29 T cell receptor beta chains sequenced from a single sample in a study of blood T cell repertoires in COVID-19. Assay used: immunoSEQ multiplex PCR; TCRdb lists only in-frame clones, some missing. The repertoire consists of about 400,000 clones, with roughly 90% occurring once and the leading ten covering 1.7%. The sample comprised PBMCs or T cells enriched from blood (not recorded which). These receptors were collected from a woman aged 25 to 45 who had recovered from COVID-19.

The V call is TRBV6-5, the J call TRBJ2-1; 8 nucleotides line up with TRBD2. The V gene end was trimmed by 3 bases and the J gene end by 9 bases; junction bases not matched to a gene: 4. Germline V lookup: CDR1 MNHEY, CDR2 SVGAGI. The CDR3 loop spans 13 amino acids. CDR3 region: CASSYRGGVEQFF. CDR3 DNA: TGTGCCAGCAGTTATCGGGGGGGGGTTGAGCAGTTCTTC.

The genes are TRBV10-3 and TRBJ2-1; 7 positions match TRBD1. The J segment lost 10 bases and the V segment lost 4 bases, leaving 7 bases of the junction unmatched. Germline CDR1 and CDR2: ENHRY and SYGVKD. The CDR3 sequence is 13 residues long. The chain's CDR3 is CAISAGQIREQFF. CDR3 in DNA: TGTGCCATCAGTGCGGGACAGATAAGGGAGCAGTTCTTC.

DNA of the CDR3: TGTGCCAGCAGCTCCCCCGGACGGAGGCGTGGGGAGCTGTTTTTT. This sequence encodes CASSSPGRRRGELFF. The J gene is TRBJ2-2, the V gene TRBV7-3; TRBD2 might be the D (5 bases). Per the germline V gene, CDR1 is SGHTA and CDR2 is FQGTGA. Trimming cost V 4 bases and J 8 bases, with 17 bases left between them. The CDR3 runs 15 residues.

This clone was observed a handful of times. The chain employs TRBV10-3 and TRBJ1-1; 7 positions agree with TRBD1. Germline assignment: CDR1 ENHRY and CDR2 SYGVKD. CDR3 length: 15 amino acids. Trimming removed 3 bases from V and 2 bases from J; junction bases left unmatched: 6. CDR3 bases: TGTGCCATCAGTGACCCCGGGACAGTCAACACTGAAGCTTTCTTT. Encoded protein: CAISDPGTVNTEAFF.

This chain uses TRBV6-5 with TRBJ1-1; no firm D call. The CDR3 covers 14 residues. Germline V gives CDR1 MNHEY, CDR2 SVGAGI. V was shortened by 1 base and J by 0 bases, with 6 bases between the two germline ends. In DNA form, the CDR3 reads TGTGCCAGCAGTTACTACGGGGTGAACACTGAAGCTTTCTTT. Its protein is CASSYYGVNTEAFF.

This chain uses TRBV10-3 with TRBJ2-1; weak D call: TRBD2 (6 bases). V lost 3 bases to trimming and J lost 0 bases, with 9 bases between them. The CDR3 loop spans 15 amino acids. CDR1 is ENHRY and CDR2 is SYGVKD in the germline V gene. The CDR3 DNA sequence: TGTGCCATCAGTGAAACCGGGAGCTCCTACAATGAGCAGTTCTTC. This encodes CAISETGSSYNEQFF.

V gene TRBV19 combines with J gene TRBJ2-5; TRBD2 matches at 7 bases. The CDR3 totals 13 residues. Germline CDR1 is LNHDA and CDR2 is SQIVND (reference sequence). Trimming removed 6 bases from V and 3 bases from J; junction bases left unmatched: 4. The CDR3, as DNA: TGTGCCAGTAGCGGGAGGTCAAAAGAGACCCAGTACTTC. This gives the protein CASSGRSKETQYF.

The V gene is TRBV2, the J gene TRBJ2-1; D is undetermined. V lost 7 bases and J lost 8, with 9 bases in between. Germline CDR1 reads SNHLY; CDR2 reads FYNNEI. The CDR3 has 11 residues. Written as DNA, the CDR3 is TGTGCCAGCACTTCAGGTGATGAGCAGTTCTTC. It is translated as CASTSGDEQFF.

V and J are TRBV27 and TRBJ1-5; tentative D call: TRBD1 (5 bases). Between the trimmed V and J ends, which lost 0 bases and 2 bases, there was a span of 5 bases. Germline CDR1 reads MNHEY; CDR2 reads SMNVEV (reference sequence). The CDR3 loop spans 14 amino acids. CDR3 in DNA: TGTGCCAGCAGTTTATCAGGGGGCAATCAGCCCCAGCATTTT. It codes for CASSLSGGNQPQHF.

The chain couples TRBV9 to TRBJ1-6; 11 bases are shared with TRBD1. The CDR3 totals 16 residues. Germline V gene lookup returns CDR1 SGDLS and CDR2 YYNGEE. V was pared by 7 bases and J by 0 bases, with 3 bases of the junction left unmatched. The CDR3 sequence is CASGTGGSSYNSPLHF. The DNA of the CDR3 is TGTGCCAGCGGGACAGGGGGTAGCTCCTATAATTCACCCCTCCACTTT.

V is TRBV5-4 and J is TRBJ1-6; D is possibly TRBD1 (5 bases). The V gene lost 4 bases and the J gene lost 3 bases, with 14 bases spanning the gap. From germline, CDR1 is SGHNT and CDR2 YYREEE (reference sequence). The CDR3 covers 16 residues. The CDR3 coding sequence is TGTGCCAGCAGCAAGGCCCTTACAGGCTATAATTCACCCCTCCACTTT. This encodes CASSKALTGYNSPLHF.

J is TRBJ1-6 and V is TRBV19; 7 bases line up with TRBD1. This CDR3 spans 18 amino acids. CDR1 and CDR2 from the germline V gene are LNHDA and SQIVND (reference sequence). Unmatched junction bases numbered 8, after V lost 1 base and J lost 2 bases. CDR3 in DNA: TGTGCCAGTAGTATAGGCGGCAGAGGGACAGCCTATAATTCACCCCTCCACTTT. It encodes CASSIGGRGTAYNSPLHF.

The sample holds one count of this clone. The V call is TRBV27, the J call TRBJ1-2, with D perhaps matching TRBD1 (5 bases). The germline CDR1 and CDR2 sequences are MNHEY and SMNVEV (reference sequence). The CDR3 covers 14 residues. Trimming pared 6 bases from V and 0 bases from J, leaving 11 bases between. The CDR3 is CASSPSTANYGYTF. The CDR3 DNA is TGTGCCAGCAGCCCCTCGACAGCTAACTATGGCTACACCTTC.

The chain uses TRBV19 and TRBJ1-5, with a weak D call TRBD1 (6 bases). CDR1 is LNHDA and CDR2 is SQIVND in the germline V gene (reference sequence). The CDR3 sequence is 13 residues long. V was trimmed by 5 bases and J by 4 bases, leaving 9 bases between them. CDR3 amino acids: CASSLQGNQPQHF. In DNA form, the CDR3 reads TGTGCCAGTAGTCTACAGGGAAATCAGCCCCAGCATTTT. Based on the CDR3 plus reference TRBV19 and TRBJ1-5, the full variable domain is DGGITQSPKYLFRKEGQNVTLSCEQNLNHDAMYWYRQDPGQGLRLIYYSQIVNDFQKGDIAEGYSVSREKKESFPLTVTSAQKNPTAFYLCASSLQGNQPQHFGDGTRLSIL.

The chain combines TRBV10-3 with TRBJ2-7; TRBD1 matches at 9 bases. CDR1 ENHRY and CDR2 SYGVKD come from the germline V gene. The CDR3 has 13 residues. V dropped 5 bases and J dropped 4; count of bases not matched to a gene: 3. CDR3 region: CAISRQGGYEQYF. For the CDR3, the DNA is TGTGCCATCAGTCGACAGGGGGGATACGAGCAGTACTTC.

V gene TRBV7-3 combines with J gene TRBJ1-1; D uncertain. Germline V gene sequence: CDR1 SGHTA, CDR2 FQGTGA. V lost 0 bases and J lost 1, with 6 bases in between. This CDR3 is built from 14 residues. CDR3 amino acids: CASSLTPGNTEAFF. In nucleotides, the CDR3 is TGTGCCAGCAGCTTAACCCCCGGGAACACTGAAGCTTTCTTT.

Here the CDR3 reads CASSPGTGSNTEAFF. The CDR3 DNA reads TGTGCCAGCAGCCCAGGGACAGGTTCGAACACTGAAGCTTTCTTT. This chain links TRBV7-3 with TRBJ1-1; 8 bases match TRBD1. Germline lookup yields CDR1 SGHTA and CDR2 FQGTGA. The trim removed 5 bases at V and 1 base at J, leaving 6 bases unmatched. The CDR3 covers 15 residues.

The chain couples TRBV19 to TRBJ1-6; possible D gene TRBD1, 6 bases. Trimming took 5 bases from V and 8 from J, leaving 19 bases between them. The germline V gene encodes CDR1 LNHDA and CDR2 SQIVND (reference sequence). The CDR3 runs 16 residues. CDR3 sequence (DNA): TGTGCCAGTAGTGCCCTTTCACAGGGTACCCATTCACCCCTCCACTTT. This codes for CASSALSQGTHSPLHF.

V usage is TRBV7-2 and J usage is TRBJ2-7; 7 nucleotides align to TRBD2. This CDR3 has 13 residues. The V segment lost 3 bases and the J segment 7 bases; nucleotides outside the gene matches: 6. The germline V gene has CDR1 SGHTA and CDR2 FQGNSA. Here the CDR3 reads CASSFGGSNEQYF. In DNA form, the CDR3 reads TGTGCCAGCAGCTTTGGCGGGAGTAATGAGCAGTACTTC.

The chain is built from TRBV7-3 and TRBJ2-7; weak D call: TRBD2 (5 bases). V lost 1 base to trimming and J lost 3 bases, with 7 bases between them. The CDR3 is 13 residues long. Germline V lookup: CDR1 SGHTA, CDR2 FQGTGA. In DNA, the CDR3 is TGTGCCAGCAGCTTAAGCCGGGACTACGAGCAGTACTTC. Its translation is CASSLSRDYEQYF.

V and J are TRBV27 and TRBJ2-4; 9 bases are shared with TRBD1. CDR1 is MNHEY, CDR2 SMNVEV, per germline (reference sequence). Trimming took 10 bases from V and 7 from J; bases not matched to a gene: 11. The CDR3 loop spans 14 amino acids. CDR3 sequence reads: CATAEHRGPNIQYF. The DNA for the CDR3 is TGTGCCACCGCGGAGCACAGGGGGCCTAACATTCAGTACTTC.

The chain has TRBV5-6 and TRBJ1-1; 7 bases map to TRBD1. V gave up 4 bases and J gave up 4 bases; unmatched junction bases: 10. Germline V CDR1 and CDR2: SGHDT, YYEEEE. The CDR3 runs 15 residues. The CDR3, as DNA: TGTGCCAGCAGCCCATTCGACAGGGCAGGCACTGAAGCTTTCTTT. Translating it yields CASSPFDRAGTEAFF.

This clone was seen a handful of times. V usage is TRBV18 and J usage is TRBJ2-6; tentative D call: TRBD1 (5 bases). This CDR3 is built from 19 residues. Germline V gene sequence: CDR1 KGHSH, CDR2 LQKENI. V shed 2 bases and J shed 0 bases, with 17 bases lying between them. As DNA, the CDR3 is TGTGCCAGCTCACCATCCATAACAGGCCCCTTCTCTGGGGCCAACGTCCTGACTTTC. Protein product: CASSPSITGPFSGANVLTF.

This clone appeared a few times. This chain connects TRBV6-2 or TRBV6-3 to TRBJ1-1, with 9 bases identical to TRBD1. V lost 4 bases to trimming and J lost 4 bases; unmatched junction nucleotides: 7. The CDR3 has 15 amino acids. Germline values: CDR1 MNHEY, CDR2 SVGEGT. CDR3 protein: CASSLTGQGSTEAFF. CDR3 sequence (DNA): TGTGCCAGCAGTTTGACCGGACAGGGGAGCACTGAAGCTTTCTTT.

The count of this clone is one. The chain couples TRBV6-5 to TRBJ2-5; 7 positions agree with TRBD1. Germline-derived CDR1 and CDR2 are MNHEY and SVGAGI. V shed 6 bases, J shed 5 bases, and the junction held 6 bases outside the gene matches. This CDR3 region has 13 residues. The CDR3 loop reads CASSWTGRETQYF. The CDR3 region has the DNA TGTGCCAGCAGCTGGACAGGACGGGAGACCCAGTACTTC.

The genes are TRBV27 and TRBJ1-1; 10 nucleotides match TRBD1. V was pared by 2 bases and J by 4 bases, with 7 bases of the junction left unmatched. CDR1 and CDR2 from the germline V gene are MNHEY and SMNVEV (reference sequence). The CDR3 is made up of 16 amino acids. CDR3 protein: CASSLGPWTGGTEAFF. The DNA for the CDR3 is TGTGCCAGCAGTTTAGGGCCGTGGACAGGGGGCACTGAAGCTTTCTTT.

The CDR3 DNA sequence: TGTGCCAGCCGCCCGACAGGGAATTTGTACGAGCAGTACTTC. Translating gives CASRPTGNLYEQYF. V usage is TRBV4-2 and J usage is TRBJ2-7; 7 bases align to TRBD1. CDR3 length equals 14 residues. The V segment lost 8 bases and the J segment 4 bases; nucleotides outside the gene matches: 11. The germline gives CDR1 LGHNA, CDR2 YNFKEQ.

This clone was seen a single time. The rearrangement joins TRBV7-8 to TRBJ1-5; D remains unclear. This CDR3 is built from 13 residues. Germline lookup yields CDR1 SGHVS and CDR2 FQNEAQ. Trimming removed 5 bases at V and 11 bases at J, with 16 bases between. CDR3: CASSLRERASQHF. CDR3 coding DNA: TGTGCCAGCAGCCTCCGGGAACGTGCATCCCAGCATTTT.

This chain links TRBV6-5 with TRBJ1-2; D call uncertain. Germline CDR1 is MNHEY and CDR2 is SVGAGI. The germline V and J ends were trimmed by 2 bases and 3 bases, with 10 bases remaining between them. The CDR3 runs to 14 residues. CDR3 nucleotide sequence: TGTGCCAGCAGTTACGAGGGAACCGACTATGGCTACACCTTC. This gives the protein CASSYEGTDYGYTF.